The entry below describes one T cell receptor beta chain. As yet, its antigen is unknown. The sample belongs to a study of cytomegalovirus exposure and HLA in healthy donors. Study results and caveats: Segments of the TCR beta V type were, in most cases, productive about 87% or about 30% of the time in an earlier analysis. Altogether, around 160 TCR beta chains were recorded as cytomegalovirus-associated. Published work reported that the classifier diagnosed cytomegalovirus status with high specificity and sensitivity. Reportedly, TCR beta sequences accurately predicted HLA-A and HLA-B alleles in most subjects.

The PCR employed 60 Vbeta primers together with 13 Jbeta primers. The protocol was immunoSEQ multiplex PCR, while the TCRdb copy is restricted to in-frame clones and leaves out a portion. The data show under 95,000 clones, 60% to 80% seen once. Germline CDR1 SQVTM, CDR2 ANQGSEA. V was clipped by 3 bases and J by 7 bases, with 16 bases between them. This CDR3 region has 13 residues. This TCR came from a boy aged 5-17 years in good health and CMV-seronegative. The sample consisted of PBMCs. This chain links TRBV29-1 with TRBJ2-7, with a tentative D call TRBD2 (5 bases). The CDR3 protein is CSVEADGVGEQYF. In DNA form, the CDR3 reads TGCAGCGTTGAGGCCGACGGGGTTGGAGAGCAGTACTTC.